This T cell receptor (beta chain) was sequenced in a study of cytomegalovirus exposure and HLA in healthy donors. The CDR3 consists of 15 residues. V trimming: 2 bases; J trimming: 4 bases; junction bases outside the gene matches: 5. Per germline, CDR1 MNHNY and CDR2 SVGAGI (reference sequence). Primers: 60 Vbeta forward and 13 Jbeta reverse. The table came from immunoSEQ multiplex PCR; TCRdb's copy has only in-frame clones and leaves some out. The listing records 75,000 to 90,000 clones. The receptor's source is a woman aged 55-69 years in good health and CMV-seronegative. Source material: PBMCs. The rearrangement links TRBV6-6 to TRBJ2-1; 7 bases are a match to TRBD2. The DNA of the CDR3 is TGTGCCAGCAGTTACGGGGCTAGCGGTTACAATGAGCAGTTCTTC. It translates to CASSYGASGYNEQFF.